A single sample is the source of the 24 T cell receptor beta chains below, sequenced in a study of T cells after yellow fever vaccination. TCRdb itself ran the 5' RACE reads through MiXCR, one entry per CDR3 protein. Among some 32,000 distinct CDR3 sequences listed, more than 6.5% were seen once. The sample was PBMCs, either bulk or a sorted T-cell subset (CD4+, CD8+, memory, or dextramer-sorted; not recorded which), taken on the day of the first yellow fever vaccination. The receptors come from a young man who received the YFV17D yellow fever vaccine.

In this sample, this clonotype turned up many times. The chain couples TRBV20-1 to TRBJ2-5; tentatively, D is TRBD2 (5 bases). Germline loops: CDR1 DFQATT, CDR2 SNEGSKA (reference sequence). V lost 7 bases to trimming and J lost 2 bases, with 14 bases between them. This CDR3 is 13 amino acids long. The DNA of the CDR3 is TGCAGTGTCCGAGCGTCGGGGCAAGAGACCCAGTACTTC. As protein: CSVRASGQETQYF.

At least ten counts were recorded for this clonotype. The chain carries TRBV19 and TRBJ2-5, with 14 nucleotides matching TRBD2. The trim removed 4 bases at V and 2 bases at J, leaving 6 bases unmatched. The CDR3 totals 17 residues. CDR1 and CDR2 from the germline V gene are LNHDA and SQIVND (reference sequence). DNA of the CDR3: TGTGCCAGTAGTAGGGGACTAGCGGGGGCTATGCAAGAGACCCAGTACTTC. The encoded protein is CASSRGLAGAMQETQYF.

This clonotype was seen ten or more times. V gene TRBV4-1 combines with J gene TRBJ2-3, with no clear D. Trimming took 4 bases from V and 11 from J, leaving 7 bases between them. Per the germline V gene, CDR1 is MGHRA and CDR2 is YSYEKL. The CDR3 length is 10 residues. Written as DNA, the CDR3 is TGCGCCAGCAGCCCCGGTAGGCAGTATTTT. Residues: CASSPGRQYF.

There are many counts of this clonotype. The chain links TRBV16 to TRBJ1-1, with D possibly matching TRBD1 (5 bases). With 4 bases removed from V and 1 base from J, the gap between germline ends came to 10 bases. The CDR3 runs to 14 residues. CDR1 is KGHSY and CDR2 is FQNENV in the germline V gene. The CDR3 DNA sequence: TGTGCCAGCAGCCCCGGGACGGCGAACACTGAAGCTTTCTTT. It encodes CASSPGTANTEAFF.

The rearrangement uses TRBV7-8 and TRBJ2-5, with D perhaps being TRBD1 or TRBD2 (8 bases each). The length of the CDR3 is 15 residues. The V gene lost 3 bases and the J gene lost 4 bases, with 15 bases spanning the gap. Germline assignment: CDR1 SGHVS and CDR2 FQNEAQ. The CDR3 bases are TGTGCCAGCAGCTTGCAGGGGGCGGGAGGAGAGACCCAGTACTTC. Amino acids: CASSLQGAGGETQYF.

In its sample, this clonotype was seen many times. The J gene is TRBJ1-4, the V gene TRBV29-1, with D maybe TRBD1 (5 bases). Trimming took off 4 bases at V and 8 bases at J, with 17 bases between the two ends. Germline CDR1 reads SQVTM; CDR2 reads ANQGSEA. CDR3 length: 14 residues. In DNA, the CDR3 is TGCAGCGTTGGAGCCGATGGGACCTGGGAAAAACTGTTTTTT. It translates to CSVGADGTWEKLFF.

CDR3 DNA sequence: TGTGCCAGCAGCACACGGAGTGCAGGGAGTTCACCCCTCCACTTT. It is translated as CASSTRSAGSSPLHF. The chain joins TRBV13 to TRBJ1-6, with D possibly TRBD1 on 5 matching bases. The CDR3 extends over 15 amino acids. From germline, CDR1 is PRHDT and CDR2 FYEKMQ (reference sequence). Trimming shortened V by 5 bases and J by 9 bases, and 17 bases separated the two germline ends.

The V gene is TRBV20-1, the J gene TRBJ2-2; TRBD1 matches at 9 bases. Losses at the gene ends were 2 bases for V and 2 bases for J; bases not matched to a gene: 6. Per germline, CDR1 DFQATT and CDR2 SNEGSKA (reference sequence). The CDR3 has 16 residues. The CDR3 sequence: CSARPQDRGNTGELFF. The DNA of the CDR3 is TGCAGTGCTAGACCACAGGACAGGGGAAACACCGGGGAGCTGTTTTTT.

CDR3 loop: CASSHETGWSGELFF. The CDR3 DNA reads TGTGCCAGCAGCCACGAGACAGGGTGGAGCGGGGAGCTGTTTTTT. This chain links TRBV7-9 with TRBJ2-2; 7 bases match TRBD1. The CDR3 has 15 residues. Germline trimming cut 5 bases from V and 7 bases from J; bases unmatched to any gene: 10. Germline V gene data show CDR1 as SEHNR and CDR2 as FQNEAQ (reference sequence).

This clonotype was seen a handful of times. This chain links TRBV5-1 with TRBJ2-2; 12 bases match TRBD2. The CDR3 runs to 19 residues. In germline, CDR1 is SGHRS, CDR2 YFSETQ. The junction had 14 bases not matched to a gene; V was cut back by 4 bases and J by 4 bases. This chain's CDR3 is CASSPETSGGLISTGELFF. The CDR3 coding sequence is TGCGCCAGCAGCCCGGAGACTAGCGGGGGACTAATCAGCACCGGGGAGCTGTTTTTT.

This chain links TRBV7-3 with TRBJ2-3; no clear D. There are 15 residues in the CDR3. The germline V gene has CDR1 SGHTA and CDR2 FQGTGA. With 4 bases removed from V and 2 bases from J, the gap between germline ends came to 13 bases. CDR3 in amino acids: CASSSRPTPTDTQYF. CDR3 coding DNA: TGTGCCAGCAGCTCGAGACCTACCCCCACAGATACGCAGTATTTT.

About this clonotype: Possible read error: a much larger clone is one base away. V and J are TRBV5-6 and TRBJ2-4, with no clear D. There are 15 residues in the CDR3. Germline values: CDR1 SGHDT, CDR2 YYEEEE. Trimming stripped 6 bases from V and 2 bases from J, with 15 bases between. CDR3 nucleotide sequence: TGTGCCAGCAACGATTATGGGCGGCCCAAAAACATTCAGTACTTC. This translates into CASNDYGRPKNIQYF. The variable domain in full, with the rest retrieved from reference TRBV5-6 and TRBJ2-4, is DAGVTQSPTHLIKTRGQQVTLRCSPKSGHDTVSWYQQALGQGPQFIFQYYEEEERQRGNFPDRFSGHQFPNYSSELNVNALLLGDSALYLCASNDYGRPKNIQYFGAGTRLSVL.

This clonotype was seen many times. The gene calls are TRBV11-2 and TRBJ2-1; 9 bases line up with TRBD2. CDR1 SGHAT and CDR2 FQNNGV come from the germline V gene. This CDR3 spans 18 amino acids. The V gene end was trimmed by 3 bases and the J gene end by 0 bases; junction bases not matched to a gene: 9. The CDR3 loop reads CASSFNRDSGGSYNEQFF. The CDR3 DNA reads TGTGCCAGCAGCTTTAATCGGGATAGCGGGGGCTCCTACAATGAGCAGTTCTTC.

The chain uses TRBV10-3 and TRBJ2-7; 9 nucleotides agree with TRBD1. Looked up from germline, CDR1 is ENHRY and CDR2 is SYGVKD. The CDR3 sequence is 11 residues long. The V and J ends lost 6 bases and 7 bases, in that order; junction bases with no gene match: 1. This chain's CDR3 is CAISGTGEQYF. CDR3 bases: TGTGCCATCAGCGGGACAGGGGAGCAGTACTTC.

In this sample, this clonotype turned up many times. The chain recombines TRBV10-3 with TRBJ2-7, with a possible D match to TRBD1 (5 bases). The CDR3 totals 13 residues. Trimming cost V 4 bases and J 5 bases, with 12 bases left between them. Germline values: CDR1 ENHRY, CDR2 SYGVKD. CDR3 loop: CAISVPGMDEQYF. The CDR3 nucleotides are TGTGCCATCAGTGTCCCAGGGATGGACGAGCAGTACTTC.

In its sample, this clonotype was seen many times. V gene TRBV5-1 combines with J gene TRBJ2-5, with D perhaps assigned TRBD1 or TRBD2 (5 bases each). This CDR3 region has 13 residues. CDR1 and CDR2 from the germline V gene are SGHRS and YFSETQ. V was shortened by 5 bases and J by 5 bases, with 13 bases between the two germline ends. In nucleotides, the CDR3 is TGCGCCAGCAGTCCCGGGGCGACGGAGACCCAGTACTTC. Its protein product is CASSPGATETQYF.

In its sample, this clonotype was seen many times. V usage is TRBV30 and J usage is TRBJ1-2; D is unclear. This CDR3 is 12 amino acids long. Trimming cost V 3 bases and J 5 bases, with 10 bases left between them. Germline CDR1 and CDR2: GTSNPN and SVGIG (reference sequence). CDR3 bases: TGTGCCTGGAGCAGGCAGGCATATGGCTACACCTTC. Amino acids: CAWSRQAYGYTF. The variable domain in full, completed from reference TRBV30 and TRBJ1-2, reads SQTIHQWPATLVQPVGSPLSLECTVEGTSNPNLYWYRQAAGRGLQLLFYSVGIGQISSEVPQNLSASRPQDRQFILSSKKLLLSDSGFYLCAWSRQAYGYTFGSGTRLTVV.

There are a few counts of this clonotype. The chain combines TRBV7-2 with TRBJ1-2; D possibly corresponds to TRBD1 (6 bases). Germline values: CDR1 SGHTA, CDR2 FQGNSA. The CDR3 runs to 15 residues. Trimming removed 1 base at V and 4 bases at J, with 13 bases between. The CDR3 DNA follows: TGTGCCAGCAGCTTAGGTGTAGGGGGAATCTATGGCTACACCTTC. It codes for CASSLGVGGIYGYTF.

This clonotype showed up many times. The V call is TRBV5-1, the J call TRBJ1-2, with D possibly TRBD1 on 6 matching bases. The CDR3 consists of 15 residues. Trimming shortened V by 3 bases and J by 2 bases, and 14 bases separated the two germline ends. In germline, CDR1 is SGHRS, CDR2 YFSETQ. CDR3 loop: CASSSSGQKNYGYTF. The CDR3 nucleotides are TGCGCCAGCAGCTCCAGCGGACAGAAGAACTATGGCTACACCTTC.

The sample holds many counts of this clonotype. In DNA form, the CDR3 reads TGCGCCAGCAGCTTGGCCGGGGTAGGGGATACTGAAGCTTTCTTT. This sequence encodes CASSLAGVGDTEAFF. The chain carries TRBV5-1 and TRBJ1-1, with D possibly TRBD1 on 5 matching bases. V lost 0 bases and J lost 5, with 14 bases in between. Germline V gene lookup returns CDR1 SGHRS and CDR2 YFSETQ. This CDR3 is built from 15 residues.

In its sample, this clonotype was seen a few times. V usage is TRBV11-2 and J usage is TRBJ2-2; D uncertain. The length of the CDR3 is 14 residues. CDR1 is SGHAT, CDR2 FQNNGV, per germline. V lost 0 bases and J lost 4, with 6 bases in between. The CDR3 region is CASSLDRVTGELFF. DNA of the CDR3: TGTGCCAGCAGCTTAGATCGGGTCACCGGGGAGCTGTTTTTT.

The gene calls are TRBV7-2 and TRBJ1-5; TRBD1 matches at 7 bases. The CDR3 totals 14 residues. Losses at the gene ends were 1 base for V and 9 bases for J; bases not matched to a gene: 6. Germline-derived CDR1 and CDR2 are SGHTA and FQGNSA. The CDR3 coding sequence is TGTGCCAGCAGCTTAGTACAGGGGTGGGGGCCCCAGCATTTT. Translating gives CASSLVQGWGPQHF.

The table lists this clonotype with many counts. V and J are TRBV2 and TRBJ2-3, with 8 positions matching TRBD2. CDR1 is SNHLY, CDR2 FYNNEI, per germline. The CDR3 sequence is 16 residues long. J lost 0 bases, V lost 4 bases, and 6 bases had no gene match. CDR3 sequence reads: CASSVLSGSSTDTQYF. CDR3 DNA: TGTGCCAGCAGTGTCCTGAGCGGGAGTAGCACAGATACGCAGTATTTT. The variable domain in full, completed from reference TRBV2 and TRBJ2-3, reads EPEVTQTPSHQVTQMGQEVILRCVPISNHLYFYWYRQILGQKVEFLVSFYNNEISEKSEIFDDQFSVERPDGSNFTLKIRSTKLEDSAMYFCASSVLSGSSTDTQYFGPGTRLTVL.

The CDR3 coding sequence is TGCGCCAGCAGTCAGGGAACAGGGCGGCCTGAAGCTTTCTTT. This gives the protein CASSQGTGRPEAFF. The rearrangement joins TRBV23-1 to TRBJ1-1, with D maybe TRBD1 (6 bases). TRBV23-1 is identified as an open reading frame with a role that is uncertain. CDR3 size: 14 residues. Trimming shortened V by 3 bases and J by 6 bases, and 14 bases separated the two germline ends.